The 27 T cell receptor beta chains in this list originate from one sample, sequenced in a study of OX40 agonist ivuxolimab in advanced cancers. Produced via immunoSEQ multiplex PCR; TCRdb's table is partial and in-frame only. The sample gives more than 65,000 clones, less than 85% of which show up once; 0.8% to 1% is in the top ten. The sequencing used CD4+ or CD8+ T cells sorted from blood, collected in a trial of the OX40 agonist ivuxolimab. Receptors were obtained from an adult with an advanced solid tumor such as melanoma, head and neck, liver or kidney cancer.

The genes are TRBV5-7 and TRBJ2-7, with TRBD1 matching over 9 bases. TRBV5-7 is labeled an ORF, and its function is uncertain. The ends lost 5 bases at V and 5 bases at J; junction bases unmatched: 11. CDR3 length equals 15 residues. CDR3 in amino acids: CASRRGQGRRDEQYF. CDR3 DNA: TGTGCCAGCAGGCGCGGACAGGGGAGGAGGGACGAGCAGTACTTC.

The chain links TRBV6-6 to TRBJ2-5; a weak D match, TRBD1 (5 bases). CDR1 MNHNY and CDR2 SVGAGI come from the germline V gene (reference sequence). Trimming cost V 6 bases and J 1 base, with 9 bases left between them. This CDR3 has 13 residues. CDR3 sequence reads: CASRKDSQETQYF. The CDR3 nucleotides are TGTGCCAGCAGGAAAGACAGCCAAGAGACCCAGTACTTC.

This clone appeared a few times. The J gene is TRBJ2-2, the V gene TRBV18; 7 nucleotides agree with TRBD1. Germline loops: CDR1 KGHSH, CDR2 LQKENI. The trim removed 8 bases at V and 4 bases at J, leaving 10 bases unmatched. CDR3 size: 15 residues. This CDR3 reads CASRNTGVSTGELFF. The CDR3 region has the DNA TGTGCCAGCCGTAACACAGGGGTGAGCACCGGGGAGCTGTTTTTT. The whole variable domain, remainder taken from reference TRBV18 and TRBJ2-2, is NAGVMQNPRHLVRRRGQEARLRCSPMKGHSHVYWYRQLPEEGLKFMVYLQKENIIDESGMPKERFSAEFPKEGPSILRIQQVVRGDSAAYFCASRNTGVSTGELFFGEGSRLTVL.

The chain recombines TRBV6-5 with TRBJ1-1, with a possible D match to TRBD1 (5 bases). CDR3 length: 16 residues. Germline CDR1 and CDR2: MNHEY and SVGAGI. Trimming took off 4 bases at V and 1 base at J, with 16 bases between the two ends. The CDR3 sequence is CASSSRDGRTNTEAFF. In nucleotides, the CDR3 is TGTGCCAGCAGTTCCCGGGACGGGAGGACGAACACTGAAGCTTTCTTT.

This chain joins TRBV19 and TRBJ2-7; TRBD1 agrees at 8 bases. Germline values: CDR1 LNHDA, CDR2 SQIVND (reference sequence). V gave up 6 bases and J gave up 6 bases; unmatched junction bases: 4. The CDR3 runs 12 residues. The CDR3 spells CASSSRGLEQYF. CDR3 coding DNA: TGTGCCAGTAGCTCCAGGGGGCTCGAGCAGTACTTC.

There are a few counts of this clone. This chain links TRBV5-1 with TRBJ1-6; 9 bases are a match to TRBD1. V shed 4 bases and J 7 bases; nucleotides not matched to a gene: 0. Germline-derived CDR1 and CDR2 are SGHRS and YFSETQ. This CDR3 spans 13 amino acids. The CDR3 bases are TGCGCCAGCAGCGGACAGGGGAATTCACCCCTCCACTTT. Amino acid sequence: CASSGQGNSPLHF.

The rearrangement links TRBV9 to TRBJ1-3, with 8 bases that match TRBD1. This CDR3 is built from 17 residues. J was trimmed by 0 bases and V by 3 bases; bases with no gene match: 8. Looked up from germline, CDR1 is SGDLS and CDR2 is YYNGEE. The CDR3: CASSDGQGPDSGNTIYF. Here the CDR3 DNA reads TGTGCCAGCAGCGATGGACAGGGACCGGACTCTGGAAACACCATATATTTT.

The chain is built from TRBV6-6 and TRBJ1-5, with a possible D match to TRBD1 (5 bases). The CDR3 is made up of 15 amino acids. Germline values: CDR1 MNHNY, CDR2 SVGAGI (reference sequence). V lost 5 bases and J 7 bases, leaving 18 bases between the germline ends. Here the CDR3 reads CASSITLGEGQPQHF. The CDR3 bases are TGTGCCAGCAGTATCACCTTGGGGGAAGGCCAGCCCCAGCATTTT.

This rearrangement joins TRBV6-6 to TRBJ2-3; D tentatively reads TRBD1 or TRBD2 (5 bases each). Germline CDR1 is MNHNY and CDR2 is SVGAGI (reference sequence). The V and J ends lost 8 bases and 4 bases respectively, with 16 bases between them. This CDR3 region has 14 residues. The CDR3 reads CASGGREGADTQYF. DNA of the CDR3: TGTGCCAGCGGAGGCCGGGAAGGGGCAGATACGCAGTATTTT.

The rearrangement joins TRBV18 to TRBJ2-5, with D tentatively TRBD2 (5 bases). The CDR3 spans 15 residues. From germline, CDR1 is KGHSH and CDR2 LQKENI. V lost 0 bases to trimming and J lost 0 bases, with 8 bases between them. CDR3 protein: CASSPPQDYQETQYF. Written as DNA, the CDR3 is TGTGCCAGCTCACCACCGCAGGACTACCAAGAGACCCAGTACTTC.

This clone was counted between two and nine times. Other DNA sequences from this sample encode an identical CDR3 as well. The V gene is TRBV28, the J gene TRBJ1-1; a possible D gene is TRBD1 (5 bases). Germline V gene sequence: CDR1 MDHEN, CDR2 SYDVKM. This CDR3 contains 13 residues. V lost 6 bases to trimming and J lost 1 base, with 9 bases between them. The CDR3 bases are TGTGCCAGCAGCTCCGGACAGAACACTGAAGCTTTCTTT. Translated, it gives CASSSGQNTEAFF.

The chain joins TRBV25-1 to TRBJ2-2; D possibly corresponds to TRBD1 (6 bases). This CDR3 is built from 15 residues. Germline CDR1 MGHDK, CDR2 SYGVNS. V lost 8 bases and J lost 7, with 20 bases in between. The CDR3 sequence: CASGLLRGRGGELFF. The CDR3 DNA follows: TGTGCCAGCGGTCTTTTAAGGGGCAGGGGCGGGGAGCTGTTTTTT.

V usage is TRBV7-3 and J usage is TRBJ2-2, with D possibly being TRBD1 (7 bases). The CDR3 loop spans 14 amino acids. The V and J ends lost 4 bases and 4 bases respectively, with 10 bases between them. Germline values: CDR1 SGHTA, CDR2 FQGTGA. CDR3: CASSSRGATGELFF. The DNA for the CDR3 is TGTGCCAGCAGCTCCAGGGGGGCCACCGGGGAGCTGTTTTTT.

This sequence joins TRBV6-1 and TRBJ2-3, with no clear D. The ends were cut back, 2 bases at V and 2 bases at J, with 11 bases in the middle. The CDR3 sequence is 15 residues long. The germline V gene encodes CDR1 MNHNS and CDR2 SASEGT. DNA of the CDR3: TGTGCCAGCAGTGAAACCGGAGCCTTCACAGATACGCAGTATTTT. This translates into CASSETGAFTDTQYF.

The chain uses TRBV5-5 and TRBJ1-2; 7 bases map to TRBD1. Germline V gene lookup returns CDR1 SGHKS and CDR2 YYEKEE (reference sequence). V shed 4 bases, J shed 5 bases, and the junction held 14 bases outside the gene matches. This CDR3 has 16 amino acids. DNA of the CDR3: TGTGCCAGCAGCGTGGACAGGTACCAACGGGGGTATGGCTACACCTTC. This gives the protein CASSVDRYQRGYGYTF. Full variable domain (remainder filled in from reference TRBV5-5 and TRBJ1-2): DAGVTQSPTHLIKTRGQQVTLRCSPISGHKSVSWYQQVLGQGPQFIFQYYEKEERGRGNFPDRFSARQFPNYSSELNVNALLLGDSALYLCASSVDRYQRGYGYTFGSGTRLTVV.

This sequence joins TRBV2 and TRBJ2-7; D is possibly TRBD1 (5 bases). The CDR3 spans 13 residues. Germline V gene lookup returns CDR1 SNHLY and CDR2 FYNNEI. V was trimmed by 7 bases and J by 6 bases, leaving 16 bases between them. The CDR3: CASKRTQRGEQYF. CDR3 nucleotides: TGTGCCAGCAAGAGGACGCAAAGGGGCGAGCAGTACTTC.

This chain connects TRBV6-1 to TRBJ1-5; 7 bases line up with TRBD1. The CDR3 sequence is 14 residues long. The V gene's germline CDR1 is MNHNS and CDR2 SASEGT. V was clipped by 7 bases and J by 2 bases; unmatched bases: 5. CDR3 in DNA: TGTGCCAGCACAAGGGGGCAAGGCAATCAGCCCCAGCATTTT. Protein product: CASTRGQGNQPQHF.

The V and J genes are TRBV11-3 and TRBJ2-3, with TRBD2 matching 7 bases. Trimming removed 4 bases from V and 6 bases from J; junction bases left unmatched: 7. CDR1 and CDR2 (germline): SGHNT, YENEEA. The CDR3 extends over 14 amino acids. CDR3 DNA: TGTGCCAGCAGCTCAGGACTAGAGTTTGATACGCAGTATTTT. The encoded protein is CASSSGLEFDTQYF.

This clone occurred once. The chain carries TRBV2 and TRBJ2-4; 9 bases are a match to TRBD2. The ends lost 6 bases at V and 6 bases at J; junction bases unmatched: 3. CDR3 length equals 13 residues. CDR1 and CDR2 from the germline V gene are SNHLY and FYNNEI. This CDR3 reads CASRGGLANIQYF. CDR3 in DNA: TGTGCCAGCAGGGGGGGACTAGCAAACATTCAGTACTTC.

V gene TRBV6-1 combines with J gene TRBJ2-5; possible D gene TRBD1, 6 bases. The CDR3 consists of 12 residues. Per the germline V gene, CDR1 is MNHNS and CDR2 is SASEGT. V was clipped by 8 bases and J by 6 bases, with 13 bases between them. This CDR3 is CASPDSSQTQYF. The CDR3 coding sequence is TGTGCCAGCCCGGACAGTAGCCAGACCCAGTACTTC.

The rearrangement joins TRBV11-3 to TRBJ2-1; D gene ambiguous. The germline V and J ends were trimmed by 7 bases and 1 base, with 8 bases remaining between them. The CDR3 is 13 amino acids. The germline CDR1 and CDR2 sequences are SGHNT and YENEEA. The CDR3 protein is CASTPRSYNEQFF. The CDR3 nucleotides are TGTGCCAGCACCCCCCGTTCCTACAATGAGCAGTTCTTC.

The rearrangement links TRBV5-5 to TRBJ2-7; TRBD2 aligns across 7 bases. After removal of 0 bases from V and 4 bases from J, the junction contained 13 bases not matched to a gene. The CDR3 spans 17 residues. In germline, CDR1 is SGHKS, CDR2 YYEKEE (reference sequence). The CDR3 sequence: CASSLGTMGEGRYEQYF. The CDR3 bases are TGTGCCAGCAGCTTGGGAACGATGGGGGAGGGTAGGTACGAGCAGTACTTC.

The count of this clone is one. The rearrangement links TRBV27 to TRBJ1-5; D is unresolved. Germline V gives CDR1 MNHEY, CDR2 SMNVEV (reference sequence). Deletions cut 5 bases from V and 4 bases from J, with 12 bases between. This CDR3 has 14 residues. The CDR3 spells CASSVGIGNQPQHF. The CDR3 nucleotides read TGTGCCAGCAGTGTCGGGATAGGGAATCAGCCCCAGCATTTT.

The V call is TRBV5-6, the J call TRBJ2-2; maybe TRBD2 (6 bases). V lost 4 bases to trimming and J lost 5 bases, with 15 bases between them. Germline V gene lookup returns CDR1 SGHDT and CDR2 YYEEEE. The CDR3 contains 15 residues. Here the CDR3 reads CASSPRAGRTGELFF. DNA of the CDR3: TGTGCCAGCAGCCCCAGGGCAGGGAGGACCGGGGAGCTGTTTTTT.

The chain uses TRBV6-5 and TRBJ1-5; unclear D gene. CDR1 and CDR2 (germline): MNHEY, SVGAGI. Trimming removed 6 bases from V and 4 bases from J, with 10 bases in between. The CDR3 extends over 13 amino acids. This chain's CDR3 is CASSPDPNQPQHF. CDR3 nucleotides: TGTGCCAGCAGCCCGGACCCTAATCAGCCCCAGCATTTT.

This sequence joins TRBV2 and TRBJ1-1; D is perhaps TRBD1 (6 bases). Trimming removed 6 bases at V and 0 bases at J, with 14 bases between. The V gene's germline CDR1 is SNHLY and CDR2 FYNNEI. This CDR3 has 15 amino acids. The CDR3 sequence is CASRPRTDMNTEAFF. CDR3 in DNA: TGTGCCAGCAGACCAAGGACAGATATGAACACTGAAGCTTTCTTT. The whole variable domain, filled in from reference TRBV2 and TRBJ1-1, reads EPEVTQTPSHQVTQMGQEVILRCVPISNHLYFYWYRQILGQKVEFLVSFYNNEISEKSEIFDDQFSVERPDGSNFTLKIRSTKLEDSAMYFCASRPRTDMNTEAFFGQGTRLTVV.

This chain connects TRBV7-9 to TRBJ1-2; tentative D call: TRBD1 (5 bases). This CDR3 region has 13 residues. The germline CDR1 and CDR2 sequences are SEHNR and FQNEAQ (reference sequence). Between the trimmed V and J ends, which lost 3 bases and 7 bases, there was a span of 12 bases. Here the CDR3 DNA reads TGTGCCAGCAGCTTCCAGGGTGACGGTGGCTACACCTTC. Its translation: CASSFQGDGGYTF.